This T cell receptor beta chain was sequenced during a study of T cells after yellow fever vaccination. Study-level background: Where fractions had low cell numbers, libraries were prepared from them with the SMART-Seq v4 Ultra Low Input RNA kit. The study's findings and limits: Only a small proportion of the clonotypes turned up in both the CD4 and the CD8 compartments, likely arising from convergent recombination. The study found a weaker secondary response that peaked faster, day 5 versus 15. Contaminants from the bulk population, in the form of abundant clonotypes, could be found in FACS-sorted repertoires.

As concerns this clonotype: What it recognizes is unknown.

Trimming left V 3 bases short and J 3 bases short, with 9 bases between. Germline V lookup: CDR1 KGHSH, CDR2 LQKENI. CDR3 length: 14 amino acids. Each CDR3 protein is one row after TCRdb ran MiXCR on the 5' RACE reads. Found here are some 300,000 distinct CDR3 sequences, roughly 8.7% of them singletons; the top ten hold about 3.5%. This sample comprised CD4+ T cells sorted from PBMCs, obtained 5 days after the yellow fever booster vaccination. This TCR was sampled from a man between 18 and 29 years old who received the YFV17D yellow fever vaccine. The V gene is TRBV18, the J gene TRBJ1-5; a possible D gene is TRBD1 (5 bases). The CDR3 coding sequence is TGTGCCAGCTCACCGACAGCATTCAATCAGCCCCAGCATTTT. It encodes CASSPTAFNQPQHF.